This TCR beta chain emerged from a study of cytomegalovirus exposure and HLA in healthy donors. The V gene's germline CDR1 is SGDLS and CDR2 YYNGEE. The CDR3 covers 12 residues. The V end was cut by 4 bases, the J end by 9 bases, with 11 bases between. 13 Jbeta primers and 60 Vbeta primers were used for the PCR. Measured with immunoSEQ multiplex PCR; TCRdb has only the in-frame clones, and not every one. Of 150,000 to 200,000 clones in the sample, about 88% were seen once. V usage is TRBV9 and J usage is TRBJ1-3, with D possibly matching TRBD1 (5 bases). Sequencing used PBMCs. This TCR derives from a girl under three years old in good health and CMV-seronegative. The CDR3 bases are TGTGCCAGCAGCCCCGCCGGGGGCACCATATATTTT. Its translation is CASSPAGGTIYF.